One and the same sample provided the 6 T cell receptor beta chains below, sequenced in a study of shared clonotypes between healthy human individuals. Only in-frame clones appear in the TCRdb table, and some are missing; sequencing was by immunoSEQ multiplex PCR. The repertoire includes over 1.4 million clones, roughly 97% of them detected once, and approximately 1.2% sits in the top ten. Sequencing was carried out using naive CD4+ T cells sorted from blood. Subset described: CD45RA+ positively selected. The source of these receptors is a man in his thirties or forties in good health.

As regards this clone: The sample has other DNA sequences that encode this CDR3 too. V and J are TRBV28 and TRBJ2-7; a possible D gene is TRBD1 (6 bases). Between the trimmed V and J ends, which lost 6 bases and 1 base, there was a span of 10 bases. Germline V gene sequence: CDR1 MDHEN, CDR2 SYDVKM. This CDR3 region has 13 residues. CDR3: CASRGTGSYEQYF. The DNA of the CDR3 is TGTGCCAGCAGGGGAACAGGGTCCTACGAGCAGTACTTC.

The CDR3 region is CASRQGADQPQHF. As DNA, the CDR3 is TGCGCCAGCAGGCAGGGGGCAGATCAGCCCCAGCATTTT. The chain links TRBV4-1 to TRBJ1-5, with 8 bases that match TRBD1. Germline CDR1 reads MGHRA; CDR2 reads YSYEKL. Unmatched junction bases numbered 3, after V lost 6 bases and J lost 5 bases. The CDR3 runs 13 residues.

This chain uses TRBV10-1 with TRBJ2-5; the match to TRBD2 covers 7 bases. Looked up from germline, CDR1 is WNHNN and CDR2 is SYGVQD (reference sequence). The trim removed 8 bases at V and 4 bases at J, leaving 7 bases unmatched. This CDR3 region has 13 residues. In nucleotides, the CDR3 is TGCGCCAGCGCGGGAGTTTATGGAGAGACCCAGTACTTC. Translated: CASAGVYGETQYF.

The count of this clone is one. CDR3: CASSLGTRSYNEQFF. The CDR3 DNA reads TGTGCCAGCAGCCTCGGGACCCGCTCCTACAATGAGCAGTTCTTC. This chain uses TRBV2 with TRBJ2-1; D is possibly TRBD1 or TRBD2 (5 bases each). V was pared by 6 bases and J by 0 bases, with 12 bases between. CDR3 length: 15 amino acids. CDR1 and CDR2 from the germline V gene are SNHLY and FYNNEI.

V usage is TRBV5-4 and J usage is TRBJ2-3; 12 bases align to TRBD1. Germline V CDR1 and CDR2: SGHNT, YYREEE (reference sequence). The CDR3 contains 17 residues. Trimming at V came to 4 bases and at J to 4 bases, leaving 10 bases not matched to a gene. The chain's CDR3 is CASSRKPGQGASDTQYF. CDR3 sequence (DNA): TGTGCCAGCAGCCGAAAACCGGGACAGGGGGCGTCAGATACGCAGTATTTT.

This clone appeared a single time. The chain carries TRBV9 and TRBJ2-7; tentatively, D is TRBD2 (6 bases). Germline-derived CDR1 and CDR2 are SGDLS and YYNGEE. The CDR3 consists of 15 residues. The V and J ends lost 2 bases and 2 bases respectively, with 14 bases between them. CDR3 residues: CASSVDGGNPYEQYF. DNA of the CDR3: TGTGCCAGCAGCGTGGATGGCGGGAACCCCTACGAGCAGTACTTC.